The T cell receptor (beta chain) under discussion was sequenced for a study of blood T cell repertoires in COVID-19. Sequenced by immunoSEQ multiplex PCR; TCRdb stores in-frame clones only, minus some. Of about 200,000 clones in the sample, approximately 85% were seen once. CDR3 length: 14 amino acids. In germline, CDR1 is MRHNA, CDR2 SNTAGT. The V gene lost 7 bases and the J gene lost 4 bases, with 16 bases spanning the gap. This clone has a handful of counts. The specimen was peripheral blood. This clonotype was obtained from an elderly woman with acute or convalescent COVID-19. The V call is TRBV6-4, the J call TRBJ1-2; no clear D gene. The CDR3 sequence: CASTFPQDSYGYTF. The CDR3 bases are TGTGCCAGCACCTTCCCCCAGGATTCCTATGGCTACACCTTC.